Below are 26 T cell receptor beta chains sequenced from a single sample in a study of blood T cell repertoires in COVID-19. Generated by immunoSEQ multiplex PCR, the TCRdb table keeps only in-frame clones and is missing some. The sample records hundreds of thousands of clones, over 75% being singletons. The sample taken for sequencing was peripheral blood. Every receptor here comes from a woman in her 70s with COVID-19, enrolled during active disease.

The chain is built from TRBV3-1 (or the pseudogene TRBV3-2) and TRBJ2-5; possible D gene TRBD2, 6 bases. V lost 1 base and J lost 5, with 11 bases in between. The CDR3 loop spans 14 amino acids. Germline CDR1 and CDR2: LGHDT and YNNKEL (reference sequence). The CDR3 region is CASSQGGTFETQYF. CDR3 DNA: TGTGCCAGCAGCCAAGGTGGGACTTTTGAGACCCAGTACTTC.

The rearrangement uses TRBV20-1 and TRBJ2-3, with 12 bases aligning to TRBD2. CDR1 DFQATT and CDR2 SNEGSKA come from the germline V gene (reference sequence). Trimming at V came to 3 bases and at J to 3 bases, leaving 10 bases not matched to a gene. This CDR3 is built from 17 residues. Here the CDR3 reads CSASPLAGGPRTDTQYF. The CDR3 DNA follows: TGCAGTGCTAGTCCGCTAGCGGGAGGGCCCAGGACAGATACGCAGTATTTT.

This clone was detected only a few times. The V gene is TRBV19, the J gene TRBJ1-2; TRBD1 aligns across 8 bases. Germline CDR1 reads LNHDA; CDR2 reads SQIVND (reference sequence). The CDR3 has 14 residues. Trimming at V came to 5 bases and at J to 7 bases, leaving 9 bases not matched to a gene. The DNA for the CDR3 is TGTGCCAGTAGTGTGGGACAGGTCCCCGCTGGCTACACCTTC. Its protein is CASSVGQVPAGYTF.

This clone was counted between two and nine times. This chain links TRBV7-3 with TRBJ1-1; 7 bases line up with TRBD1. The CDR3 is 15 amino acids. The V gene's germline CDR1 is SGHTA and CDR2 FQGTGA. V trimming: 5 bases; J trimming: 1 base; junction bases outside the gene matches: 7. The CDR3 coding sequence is TGTGCCAGCAGCCTCGGGACAGCCAGGAACACTGAAGCTTTCTTT. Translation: CASSLGTARNTEAFF.

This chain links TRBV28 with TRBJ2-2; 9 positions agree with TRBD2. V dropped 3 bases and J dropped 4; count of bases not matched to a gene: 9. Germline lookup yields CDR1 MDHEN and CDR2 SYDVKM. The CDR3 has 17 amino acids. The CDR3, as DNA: TGTGCCAGCAGTTTCTTGGCGGGAGGGTGGCGCACCGGGGAGCTGTTTTTT. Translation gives CASSFLAGGWRTGELFF. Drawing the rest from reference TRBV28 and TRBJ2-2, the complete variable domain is DVKVTQSSRYLVKRTGEKVFLECVQDMDHENMFWYRQDPGLGLRLIYFSYDVKMKEKGDIPEGYSVSREKKERFSLILESASTNQTSMYLCASSFLAGGWRTGELFFGEGSRLTVL.

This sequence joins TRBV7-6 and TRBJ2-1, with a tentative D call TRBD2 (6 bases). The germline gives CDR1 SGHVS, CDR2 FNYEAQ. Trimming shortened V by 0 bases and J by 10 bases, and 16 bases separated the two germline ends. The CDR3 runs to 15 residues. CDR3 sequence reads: CASSLAGGGNGEQFF. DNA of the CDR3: TGTGCCAGCAGCTTAGCCGGCGGCGGGAACGGCGAGCAGTTCTTC.

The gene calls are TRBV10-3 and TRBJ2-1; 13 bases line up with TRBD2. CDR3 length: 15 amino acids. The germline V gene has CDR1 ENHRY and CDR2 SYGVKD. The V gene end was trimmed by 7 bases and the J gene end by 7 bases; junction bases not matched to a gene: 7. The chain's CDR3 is CAINTGTSGNNEQFF. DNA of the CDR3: TGTGCCATCAATACCGGGACTAGCGGGAATAATGAGCAGTTCTTC.

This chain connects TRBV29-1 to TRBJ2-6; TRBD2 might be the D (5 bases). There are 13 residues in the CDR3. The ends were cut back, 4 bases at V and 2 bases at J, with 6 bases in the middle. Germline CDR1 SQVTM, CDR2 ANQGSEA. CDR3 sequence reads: CSVAGTGANVLTF. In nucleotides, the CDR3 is TGCAGCGTTGCGGGAACTGGGGCCAACGTCCTGACTTTC.

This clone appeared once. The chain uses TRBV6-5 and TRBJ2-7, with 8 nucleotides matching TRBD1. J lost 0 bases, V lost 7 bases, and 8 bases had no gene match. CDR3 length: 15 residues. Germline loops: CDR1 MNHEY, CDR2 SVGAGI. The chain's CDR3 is CASKVGTGLSYEQYF. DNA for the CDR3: TGTGCCAGCAAGGTCGGGACAGGCCTCTCCTACGAGCAGTACTTC.

The chain's CDR3 is CASSLSFSDEQFF. For the CDR3, the DNA is TGTGCCAGCAGCTTATCTTTTAGCGATGAGCAGTTCTTC. The chain combines TRBV7-3 with TRBJ2-1; tentative D call: TRBD2 (5 bases). Germline CDR1 is SGHTA and CDR2 is FQGTGA. The CDR3 consists of 13 residues. Trimming left V 2 bases short and J 8 bases short, with 10 bases between.

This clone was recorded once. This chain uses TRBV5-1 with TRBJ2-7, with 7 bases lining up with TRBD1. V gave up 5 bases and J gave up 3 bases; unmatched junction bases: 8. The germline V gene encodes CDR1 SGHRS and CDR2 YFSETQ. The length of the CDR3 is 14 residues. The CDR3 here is CASRQGTALYEQYF. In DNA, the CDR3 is TGCGCCAGCAGGCAAGGGACAGCACTCTACGAGCAGTACTTC.

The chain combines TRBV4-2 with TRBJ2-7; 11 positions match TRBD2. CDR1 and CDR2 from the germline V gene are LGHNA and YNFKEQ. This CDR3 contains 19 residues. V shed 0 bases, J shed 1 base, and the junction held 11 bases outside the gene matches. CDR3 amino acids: CASSQESQLAGVSSYEQYF. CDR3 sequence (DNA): TGTGCCAGCAGCCAAGAATCACAACTAGCGGGAGTAAGTTCCTACGAGCAGTACTTC.

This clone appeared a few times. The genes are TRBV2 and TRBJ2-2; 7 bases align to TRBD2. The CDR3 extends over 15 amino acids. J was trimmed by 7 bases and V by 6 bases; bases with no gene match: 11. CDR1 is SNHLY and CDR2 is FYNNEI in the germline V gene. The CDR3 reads CASSELAGAFGELFF. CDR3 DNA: TGTGCCAGCAGCGAGTTAGCGGGCGCATTCGGGGAGCTGTTTTTT. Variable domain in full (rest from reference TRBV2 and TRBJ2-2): EPEVTQTPSHQVTQMGQEVILRCVPISNHLYFYWYRQILGQKVEFLVSFYNNEISEKSEIFDDQFSVERPDGSNFTLKIRSTKLEDSAMYFCASSELAGAFGELFFGEGSRLTVL.

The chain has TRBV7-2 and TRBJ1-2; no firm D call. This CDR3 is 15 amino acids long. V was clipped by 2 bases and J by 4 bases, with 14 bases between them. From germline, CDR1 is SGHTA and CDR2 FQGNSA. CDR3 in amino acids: CASSLNGGSLYGYTF. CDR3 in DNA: TGTGCCAGCAGCTTAAACGGAGGCAGCCTCTATGGCTACACCTTC. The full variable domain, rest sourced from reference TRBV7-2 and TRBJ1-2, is GAGVSQSPSNKVTEKGKDVELRCDPISGHTALYWYRQSLGQGLEFLIYFQGNSAPDKSGLPSDRFSAERTGGSVSTLTIQRTQQEDSAVYLCASSLNGGSLYGYTFGSGTRLTVV.

The CDR3 nucleotides read TGTGCCACCAGTGATCCGACAGGGGAAGAGACCCAGTACTTC. Translated, it gives CATSDPTGEETQYF. The V gene is TRBV24-1, the J gene TRBJ2-5; 8 bases align to TRBD1. CDR3 length: 14 amino acids. Germline lookup yields CDR1 KGHDR and CDR2 SFDVKD. The junction had 2 bases not matched to a gene; V was cut back by 3 bases and J by 3 bases.

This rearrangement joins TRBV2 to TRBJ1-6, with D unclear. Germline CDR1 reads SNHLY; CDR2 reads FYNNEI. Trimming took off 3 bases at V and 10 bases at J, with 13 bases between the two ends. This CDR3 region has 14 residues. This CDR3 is CASSDWAIFSPLHF. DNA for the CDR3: TGTGCCAGCAGTGATTGGGCAATTTTCTCACCCCTCCACTTT.

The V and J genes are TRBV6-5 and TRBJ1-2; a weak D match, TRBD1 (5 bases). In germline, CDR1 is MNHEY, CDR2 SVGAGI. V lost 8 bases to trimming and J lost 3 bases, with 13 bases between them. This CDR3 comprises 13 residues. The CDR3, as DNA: TGTGCCAGCGTTCAGGGAACTCACTATGGCTACACCTTC. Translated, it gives CASVQGTHYGYTF.

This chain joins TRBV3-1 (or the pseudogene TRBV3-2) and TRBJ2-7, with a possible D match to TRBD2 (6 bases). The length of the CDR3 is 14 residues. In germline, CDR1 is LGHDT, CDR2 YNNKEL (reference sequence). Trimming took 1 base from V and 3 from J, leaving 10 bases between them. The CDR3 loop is CASSQGAGYYEQYF. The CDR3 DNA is TGTGCCAGCAGCCAAGGGGCGGGGTACTACGAGCAGTACTTC.

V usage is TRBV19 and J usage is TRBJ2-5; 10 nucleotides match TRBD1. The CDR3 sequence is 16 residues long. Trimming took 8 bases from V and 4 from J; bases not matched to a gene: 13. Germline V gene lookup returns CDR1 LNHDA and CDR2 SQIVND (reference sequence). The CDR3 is CASGGDRDRGRETQYF. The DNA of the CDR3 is TGTGCCAGTGGGGGGGACCGGGACAGGGGCCGAGAGACCCAGTACTTC.

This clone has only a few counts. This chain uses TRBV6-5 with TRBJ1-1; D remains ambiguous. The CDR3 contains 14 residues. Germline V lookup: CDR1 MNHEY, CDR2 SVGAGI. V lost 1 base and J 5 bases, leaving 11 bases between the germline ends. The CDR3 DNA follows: TGTGCCAGCAGTTACTTCCGGGATAGGACTGAAGCTTTCTTT. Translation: CASSYFRDRTEAFF.

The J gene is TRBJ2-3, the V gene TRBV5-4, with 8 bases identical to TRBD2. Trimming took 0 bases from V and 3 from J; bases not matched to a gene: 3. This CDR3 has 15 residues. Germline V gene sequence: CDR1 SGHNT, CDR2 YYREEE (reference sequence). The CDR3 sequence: CASSLVAGSTDTQYF. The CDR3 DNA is TGTGCCAGCAGCTTGGTAGCGGGGTCGACAGATACGCAGTATTTT.

The CDR3 spells CASSFSGQGGTDTQYF. Here the CDR3 DNA reads TGCGCCAGCAGCTTCTCAGGACAGGGTGGTACAGATACGCAGTATTTT. V is TRBV5-1 and J is TRBJ2-3; 8 bases agree with TRBD1. The CDR3 consists of 16 residues. The germline gives CDR1 SGHRS, CDR2 YFSETQ. Trimming removed 2 bases from V and 3 bases from J; junction bases left unmatched: 8.

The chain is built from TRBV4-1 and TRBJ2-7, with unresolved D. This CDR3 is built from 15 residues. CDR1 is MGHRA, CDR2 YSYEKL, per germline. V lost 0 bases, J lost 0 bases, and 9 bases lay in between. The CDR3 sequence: CASSQDHASSYEQYF. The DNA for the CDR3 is TGCGCCAGCAGCCAAGATCATGCTAGCTCCTACGAGCAGTACTTC.

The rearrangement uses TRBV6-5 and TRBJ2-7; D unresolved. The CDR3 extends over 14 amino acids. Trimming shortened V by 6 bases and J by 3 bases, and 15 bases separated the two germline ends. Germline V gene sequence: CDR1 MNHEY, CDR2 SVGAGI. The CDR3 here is CASSDSLQNYEQYF. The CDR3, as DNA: TGTGCCAGCAGCGACTCGTTGCAGAACTACGAGCAGTACTTC.

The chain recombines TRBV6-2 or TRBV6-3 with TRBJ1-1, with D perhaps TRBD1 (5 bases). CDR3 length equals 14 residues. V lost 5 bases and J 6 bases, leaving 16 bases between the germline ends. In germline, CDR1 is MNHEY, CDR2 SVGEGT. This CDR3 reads CASSRRGDVAEAFF. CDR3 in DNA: TGTGCCAGCAGTAGGAGGGGCGACGTCGCTGAAGCTTTCTTT.

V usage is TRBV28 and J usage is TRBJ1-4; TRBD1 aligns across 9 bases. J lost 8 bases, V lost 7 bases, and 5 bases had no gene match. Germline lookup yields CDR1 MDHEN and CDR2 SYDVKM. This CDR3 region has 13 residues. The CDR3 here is CASIPGQGEKLFF. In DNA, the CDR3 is TGTGCCAGCATACCTGGACAGGGGGAAAAACTGTTTTTT. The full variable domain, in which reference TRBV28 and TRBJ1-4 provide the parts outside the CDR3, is DVKVTQSSRYLVKRTGEKVFLECVQDMDHENMFWYRQDPGLGLRLIYFSYDVKMKEKGDIPEGYSVSREKKERFSLILESASTNQTSMYLCASIPGQGEKLFFGSGTQLSVL.